Sequencing of this T cell receptor (beta chain) was carried out in a study of OX40 agonist ivuxolimab in advanced cancers. In the study overall: Across the patients, intravenous ivuxolimab was delivered every 2 weeks at 0.01 to 10 mg/kg.

V gave up 0 bases and J gave up 2 bases, with 20 bases separating them. The CDR3 loop spans 18 amino acids. The V gene's germline CDR1 is SEHNR and CDR2 FQNEAQ (reference sequence). About this clone itself: Its antigen is as yet unknown.

The table came from immunoSEQ multiplex PCR; TCRdb's copy has only in-frame clones and leaves some out. Of about 64,000 clones listed, 91% are singletons. Findings and caveats of the study: At doses 0.1 to 3.0 mg/kg, CD4+ and CD8+ clones expanded. Normalized T-cell clonal expansion was also low in some nonresponders.

This sequence was found in an adult with an advanced solid tumor such as melanoma, head and neck, liver or kidney cancer. The sequencing used CD4+ or CD8+ T cells sorted from blood, collected in a trial of the OX40 agonist ivuxolimab. The chain recombines TRBV7-9 with TRBJ2-7; perhaps TRBD2 as D (6 bases). The CDR3 DNA reads as TGTGCCAGCAGCTTAGCGACGGGAGTTTTGGGTCGGACCTACGAGCAGTACTTC. Translation: CASSLATGVLGRTYEQYF. The full variable domain, its missing parts supplied by reference TRBV7-9 and TRBJ2-7, is DTGVSQNPRHKITKRGQNVTFRCDPISEHNRLYWYRQTLGQGPEFLTYFQNEAQLEKSRLLSDRFSAERPKGSFSTLEIQRTEQGDSAMYLCASSLATGVLGRTYEQYFGPGTRLTVT.